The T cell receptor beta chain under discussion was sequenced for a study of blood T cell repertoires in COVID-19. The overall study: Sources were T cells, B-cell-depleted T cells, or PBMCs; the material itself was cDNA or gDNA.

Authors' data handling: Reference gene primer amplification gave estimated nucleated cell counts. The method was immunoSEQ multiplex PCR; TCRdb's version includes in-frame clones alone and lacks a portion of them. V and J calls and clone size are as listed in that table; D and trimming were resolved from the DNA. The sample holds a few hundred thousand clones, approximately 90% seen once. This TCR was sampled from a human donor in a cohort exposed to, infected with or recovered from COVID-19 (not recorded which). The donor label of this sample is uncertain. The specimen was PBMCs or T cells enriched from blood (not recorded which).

The CDR3 reads CASSLEAGPVYEQYF. For the CDR3, the DNA is TGTGCCAGCAGTTTAGAGGCGGGTCCGGTCTACGAGCAGTACTTC. This sequence joins TRBV27 and TRBJ2-7; D is possibly TRBD2 (5 bases). V was trimmed by 2 bases and J by 3 bases, leaving 14 bases between them. CDR3 length equals 15 residues. The germline CDR1 and CDR2 sequences are MNHEY and SMNVEV (reference sequence).